This TCR beta chain came from a study of shared T cell receptors in the human thymus. The CDR3 consists of 14 residues. V shed 9 bases and J 5 bases; nucleotides not matched to a gene: 10. CDR1 WNHNN and CDR2 SYGVQD come from the germline V gene (reference sequence). Clones were read by immunoSEQ multiplex PCR, and TCRdb kept only the in-frame ones, dropping some. The table has 450,000 to 650,000 clones, roughly 74% seen once. In addition, the sample was reused for a study of human thymus T cells. As that report states: Gene usage for V and J segments appeared biased in thymic and blood repertoires. Related research has reported that thymic repertoires overlap highly among unrelated individuals.

This sequence was found in a boy less than two years old with a congenital heart defect. The rearrangement uses TRBV10-1 and TRBJ2-1; TRBD1 matches at 7 bases. The sample comprised thymocytes. The CDR3: CARDRPGADNEQFF. For the CDR3, the DNA is TGCGCCAGGGACAGGCCAGGAGCGGACAATGAGCAGTTCTTC.